These T cell receptor beta chains were read from a single sample in a study of T-cell memory formation after mild COVID-19. One entry per CDR3 protein, called by TCRdb with MiXCR from the 5' RACE reads. The data show about 100,000 distinct CDR3 sequences, around 10% seen once. Sequencing input: PBMCs or a T cell subset sorted from them (not recorded which). The receptor source for this set is a man aged 18 to 30 who had mild COVID-19 (a few samples of this study predate the infection). Cell type and time point are not known. Both conserved end residues are part of each CDR3. D genes are given only for firm matches. Not all rows give a size; the values are once, few, many and, for expanded clones, a class.

clone_size	v_call	d_call	j_call	cdr3_aa	cdr3_nt
few	TRBV12-3/TRBV12-4	-	TRBJ1-1	CASSSGARYTEAFF	TGTGCCAGCAGTTCGGGGGCGCGGTATACTGAAGCTTTCTTT
many	TRBV7-6	-	TRBJ1-1	CASSLAGMNTEAFF	TGTGCCAGCAGCTTAGCAGGGATGAACACTGAAGCTTTCTTT
-	TRBV6-2/TRBV6-3	-	TRBJ1-4	CASSLRPEKLFF	TGTGCCAGCAGCCTCAGGCCTGAAAAACTGTTTTTT
-	TRBV20-1	TRBD1	TRBJ2-7	CSARGTGLQQYF	TGCAGTGCTAGGGGGACAGGGTTGCAGCAGTACTTC
-	TRBV7-2	-	TRBJ1-1	CASSLAVGGPLAEAFF	TGTGCCAGCAGCTTAGCGGTCGGCGGGCCCCTGGCTGAAGCTTTCTTT
-	TRBV11-2	TRBD1	TRBJ1-2	CASSSLDRGLGGYTF	TGTGCCAGCAGCTCCCTAGACAGGGGTTTGGGCGGCTACACCTTC
few	TRBV29-1	TRBD2	TRBJ2-3	CSLAESGVSDTQYF	TGCAGCCTCGCGGAGAGCGGGGTCTCAGATACGCAGTATTTT
-	TRBV29-1	-	TRBJ1-1	CSAVLGSGEAFF	TGCAGCGCCGTGCTGGGGTCTGGTGAAGCTTTCTTT
-	TRBV15	-	TRBJ2-3	CATSGDGSPEDTQYF	TGTGCCACCAGCGGGGACGGGTCTCCGGAAGATACGCAGTATTTT
-	TRBV9	-	TRBJ1-2	CASTVGAETFGYTF	TGTGCCAGCACCGTCGGGGCAGAGACTTTCGGCTACACCTTC
-	TRBV12-3/TRBV12-4	-	TRBJ2-5	CASGSGIGETQYF	TGTGCCAGCGGATCAGGGATCGGGGAGACCCAGTACTTC
medium-sized	TRBV19	-	TRBJ1-1	CASSYAGGTEAFF	TGTGCCAGTAGTTACGCAGGAGGCACTGAAGCTTTCTTT
-	TRBV20-1	-	TRBJ1-1	CSATLRNPEAFF	TGCAGTGCTACCCTGCGAAACCCTGAAGCTTTCTTT
-	TRBV7-2	TRBD2	TRBJ2-4	CASSLLASGGDGIQYF	TGTGCCAGCAGCCTGCTGGCTAGCGGGGGGGACGGCATTCAGTACTTC
few	TRBV5-4	-	TRBJ2-5	CASSWDPPPETQYF	TGTGCCAGCAGCTGGGACCCGCCCCCAGAGACCCAGTACTTC
-	TRBV9	TRBD1	TRBJ1-1	CASSDSDRGLAEAFF	TGTGCCAGCAGCGATTCTGACAGGGGTCTCGCTGAAGCTTTCTTT
few	TRBV7-9	TRBD1	TRBJ1-2	CASSVGQGLYGYTF	TGTGCCAGCAGCGTTGGACAGGGTCTCTATGGCTACACCTTC
few	TRBV4-3	TRBD1	TRBJ2-1	CASSQDDRGSYNEQFF	TGCGCCAGCAGCCAAGATGACAGGGGGTCTTACAATGAGCAGTTCTTC
many	TRBV4-3	-	TRBJ2-7	CASSQDLGLTYEQYF	TGCGCCAGCAGCCAAGATCTGGGGCTAACCTACGAGCAGTACTTC
-	TRBV20-1	-	TRBJ1-6	CSATPPEGTRSSYNSPLHF	TGCAGTGCTACCCCACCCGAAGGGACCCGGAGCTCCTATAATTCACCCCTCCACTTT
-	TRBV5-5	-	TRBJ2-5	CASSSLTAPQETQYF	TGTGCCAGCAGCTCTTTAACAGCACCGCAAGAGACCCAGTACTTC
-	TRBV27	TRBD2	TRBJ2-1	CASSPQGLAGFYNEQFF	TGTGCCAGCAGTCCTCAGGGACTAGCGGGGTTCTACAATGAGCAGTTCTTC
-	TRBV4-1	-	TRBJ2-3	CASSQAIMGNTQYF	TGCGCCAGCAGCCAAGCTATAATGGGGAATACGCAGTATTTT
few	TRBV4-1	-	TRBJ2-7	CASSQEEGWYEQYF	TGCGCCAGCAGCCAAGAAGAGGGATGGTACGAGCAGTACTTC
few	TRBV9	TRBD1	TRBJ2-4	CASSSRWGQGADIQYF	TGTGCCAGCAGCTCCCGCTGGGGACAGGGGGCGGACATTCAGTACTTC
-	TRBV6-6	TRBD1	TRBJ2-5	CASSGDRGQETQYF	TGTGCCAGCAGTGGGGACAGGGGACAAGAGACCCAGTACTTC
few	TRBV7-8	-	TRBJ2-7	CASSLGGISYEQYF	TGTGCCAGCAGCTTAGGCGGCATCTCCTACGAGCAGTACTTC
few	TRBV7-9	TRBD1	TRBJ1-2	CASSGIGTGDLANYGYTF	TGTGCCAGCAGCGGGATAGGGACAGGGGATTTAGCTAACTATGGCTACACCTTC
few	TRBV11-3	-	TRBJ2-6	CASSSGNYGSGANVLTF	TGTGCCAGCAGCTCAGGGAACTACGGATCTGGGGCCAACGTCCTGACTTTT
-	TRBV12-3/TRBV12-4	TRBD2	TRBJ2-4	CASSFPGLASGEYF	TGTGCCAGCAGTTTCCCGGGACTAGCGAGCGGAGAGTACTTC
few	TRBV4-1	-	TRBJ2-5	CASAGDSGGQETQYF	TGCGCCAGCGCAGGGGACTCCGGGGGCCAAGAGACCCAGTACTTC
few	TRBV12-3/TRBV12-4	-	TRBJ2-5	CASSGRVETQYF	TGTGCCAGCAGTGGCAGGGTGGAGACCCAGTACTTC
-	TRBV29-1	-	TRBJ1-5	CSVGGQPQHF	TGCAGCGTTGGCGGTCAGCCCCAGCATTTT
few	TRBV6-5	TRBD1	TRBJ2-1	CASSYLAGGYNEQFF	TGTGCCAGCAGTTACCTGGCAGGGGGATACAATGAGCAGTTCTTC
-	TRBV9	-	TRBJ2-2	CASSPRAGGELFF	TGTGCCAGCAGCCCCCGGGCGGGCGGGGAGCTGTTTTTT
-	TRBV11-2	-	TRBJ1-6	CASSLGPSGKSPLHF	TGTGCCAGCAGCTTAGGCCCCTCAGGGAAATCACCCCTCCACTTT
few	TRBV6-6	TRBD1	TRBJ2-2	CAGSTGANTGELFF	TGTGCCGGATCAACAGGGGCCAACACCGGGGAGCTGTTTTTT
-	TRBV2	-	TRBJ2-2	CASLLQGGLTGELFF	TGTGCCAGCCTTCTCCAGGGCGGACTTACCGGGGAGCTGTTTTTT
-	TRBV27	-	TRBJ2-3	CASSPRGRTDTQYF	TGTGCCAGCAGTCCCCGAGGTCGCACAGATACGCAGTATTTT
-	TRBV28	-	TRBJ1-4	CASSFLAFRSDATNEKLFF	TGTGCCAGCAGTTTTTTAGCCTTCAGGTCCGACGCAACTAATGAAAAACTGTTTTTT
few	TRBV7-9	-	TRBJ2-1	CASPGTQESYNEQFF	TGTGCCAGCCCGGGCACACAGGAGTCCTACAATGAGCAGTTCTTC
few	TRBV11-2	-	TRBJ1-1	CASSWGAGSTEAFF	TGTGCCAGCAGCTGGGGGGCTGGGAGCACTGAAGCTTTCTTT
-	TRBV9	-	TRBJ2-2	CASSPTSTGELFF	TGTGCCAGCAGCCCCACTAGTACCGGGGAGCTGTTTTTT
few	TRBV6-6	TRBD1	TRBJ1-4	CASSLGQPNEKLFF	TGTGCCAGCAGTTTGGGACAGCCTAATGAAAAACTGTTTTTT
-	TRBV14	-	TRBJ2-1	CASSHRLGYGNEQFF	TGTGCCAGCAGCCATCGCCTAGGGTATGGCAATGAGCAGTTCTTC
few	TRBV12-3/TRBV12-4	-	TRBJ2-7	CASKIRGSSYEQYF	TGTGCCAGCAAGATAAGAGGAAGCTCCTACGAGCAGTACTTC
few	TRBV10-2	TRBD1	TRBJ1-1	CASRGTGYTEAFF	TGCGCCAGCAGGGGGACAGGTTACACTGAAGCTTTCTTT
-	TRBV29-1	-	TRBJ2-2	CSVDQNTGELFF	TGCAGCGTTGATCAGAACACCGGGGAGCTGTTTTTT
-	TRBV11-2	TRBD1	TRBJ2-3	CASSVGQGLDTQYF	TGTGCCAGCAGCGTGGGACAGGGGCTAGATACGCAGTATTTT
-	TRBV2	-	TRBJ2-1	CASGYRNEQFF	TGTGCCAGCGGTTATAGAAATGAGCAGTTCTTC
-	TRBV19	TRBD1	TRBJ2-7	CASSGGVHEQYF	TGTGCCAGCTCAGGGGGCGTGCACGAGCAGTACTTC
few	TRBV4-1	-	TRBJ2-3	CASSHRRGPASTDTQYF	TGCGCCAGCAGCCACAGGAGGGGGCCAGCTAGCACAGATACGCAGTATTTT
-	TRBV7-6	TRBD1	TRBJ1-6	CASSLGGQGTYNSPLHF	TGTGCCAGCAGCTTAGGGGGACAGGGCACCTATAATTCACCCCTCCACTTT
many	TRBV5-1	-	TRBJ2-1	CASSLEEYNEQFF	TGCGCCAGCAGCTTGGAGGAATACAATGAGCAGTTCTTC
-	TRBV7-9	-	TRBJ1-3	CASPVQDATGNTIYF	TGTGCCAGCCCCGTTCAGGACGCGACTGGAAACACCATATATTTT
many	TRBV10-2	-	TRBJ2-7	CASMPTALEQYF	TGCGCCAGCATGCCGACCGCTTTGGAGCAGTACTTC
-	TRBV6-5	-	TRBJ1-5	CASSYSGSSNQPQHF	TGTGCCAGCAGTTACTCCGGATCTAGCAATCAGCCCCAGCATTTT
-	TRBV4-2	-	TRBJ2-5	CASSKRSGQETQYF	TGTGCCAGCAGCAAAAGGAGTGGACAAGAGACCCAGTACTTC
-	TRBV7-9	-	TRBJ2-1	CASSLARQGWTYNEQFF	TGTGCCAGCAGCTTAGCGAGGCAGGGTTGGACCTACAATGAGCAGTTCTTC